What follows describes a single T cell receptor beta chain. The data belong to a study of T cell changes during pregnancy in multiple sclerosis. CDR3 length: 13 residues. The V gene's germline CDR1 is MNHNS and CDR2 SASEGT. Trimming removed 4 bases from V and 6 bases from J; junction bases left unmatched: 4. Method: immunoSEQ multiplex PCR; TCRdb's copy keeps in-frame clones and lacks some. The table includes approximately 79,000 clones, around nine tenths detected once. The rearrangement joins TRBV6-1 to TRBJ1-2; 8 bases are shared with TRBD1. Sample: CD4+ T cells from peripheral blood mononuclear cells, taken before pregnancy. The source of this sequence is a female donor with multiple sclerosis, enrolled in a pregnancy study. The chain's CDR3 is CASSAPGGHGYTF. The CDR3 bases are TGTGCCAGCAGTGCTCCAGGGGGCCATGGCTACACCTTC.